This entry describes one T cell receptor (beta chain). The V gene's germline CDR1 is SGHNT and CDR2 YYREEE (reference sequence). Trimming stripped 4 bases from V and 7 bases from J, with 17 bases between. CDR3 length: 15 amino acids. The repertoire was sequenced with immunoSEQ multiplex PCR; TCRdb's copy has only in-frame clones and lacks some. The sample gives about 70,000 clones, about nine tenths of which show up once; 2.8% is in the top ten. This record belongs to a study of OX40 agonist ivuxolimab in advanced cancers. Study-wide background: Patients in the trial were receiving intravenous ivuxolimab every 2 weeks, at doses of 0.01 to 10 mg/kg.

The chain recombines TRBV5-4 with TRBJ1-4, with a weak D call TRBD1 (6 bases). This receptor was taken from an adult with an advanced solid tumor such as melanoma, head and neck, liver or kidney cancer. The sequencing used CD4+ or CD8+ T cells sorted from blood, collected in a trial of the OX40 agonist ivuxolimab. CDR3 amino acids: CASSTTRGVGEKLFF. In DNA form, the CDR3 reads TGTGCCAGCAGCACGACGAGGGGGGTGGGTGAAAAACTGTTTTTT. Supplemented by reference TRBV5-4 and TRBJ1-4, the full variable domain reads ETGVTQSPTHLIKTRGQQVTLRCSSQSGHNTVSWYQQALGQGPQFIFQYYREEENGRGNFPPRFSGLQFPNYSSELNVNALELDDSALYLCASSTTRGVGEKLFFGSGTQLSVL.